This T cell receptor beta chain was obtained from a study of cytomegalovirus exposure and HLA in healthy donors. Study as a whole: HLA-typed donors were the source of approximately 80 million unique TCRs, which an early data release held. There were 350 to 450 genotyped donors. Of these, about 81% fell in the genetic ancestry cluster associated with self-reported Caucasian donors.

CDR3 length: 14 amino acids. J lost 7 bases, V lost 3 bases, and 7 bases had no gene match. CDR1 is SGHAT and CDR2 is FQNNGV in the germline V gene. With regard to this clone: Antigen unknown.

The study's findings and limits: An analysis was carried out at a later point. It showed that HLA-associated TCR beta chains were more clonally expanded than equally common non-associated chains. Later analysis identified several of the most significant clusters that appeared linked to common viral pathogens.

The PCR ran on 60 Vbeta and 13 Jbeta primers. The repertoire was sequenced with immunoSEQ multiplex PCR; TCRdb's copy has only in-frame clones and lacks some. The sample consists of 90,000 to 140,000 clones, about four fifths of them appearing once. This chain joins TRBV11-2 and TRBJ1-2, with 8 bases that match TRBD1. The origin of this receptor is a man aged 25 to 40 in good health and CMV-seronegative. Sequenced sample: PBMCs. The CDR3 DNA is TGTGCCAGCAGCTTCATCCAGGGGGCGGGTGGCTACACCTTC. As protein: CASSFIQGAGGYTF. Based on the CDR3 plus reference TRBV11-2 and TRBJ1-2, the full variable domain is EAGVAQSPRYKIIEKRQSVAFWCNPISGHATLYWYQQILGQGPKLLIQFQNNGVVDDSQLPKDRFSAERLKGVDSTLKIQPAKLEDSAVYLCASSFIQGAGGYTFGSGTRLTVV.